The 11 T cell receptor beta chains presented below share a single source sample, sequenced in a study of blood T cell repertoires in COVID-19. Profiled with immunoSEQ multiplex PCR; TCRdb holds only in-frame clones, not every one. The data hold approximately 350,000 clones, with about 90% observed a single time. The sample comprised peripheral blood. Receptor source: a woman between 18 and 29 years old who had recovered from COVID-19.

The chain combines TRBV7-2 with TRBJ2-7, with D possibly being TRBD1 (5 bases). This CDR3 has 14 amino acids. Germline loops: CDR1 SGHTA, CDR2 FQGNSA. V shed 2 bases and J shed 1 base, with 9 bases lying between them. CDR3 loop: CASSLSDSSYEQYV. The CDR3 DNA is TGTGCCAGCAGCTTATCAGACAGTTCCTACGAGCAGTACGTC.

DNA for the CDR3: TGTGCCTGCCAACTAGGGAGGGGAAACACCATATATTTT. Its protein is CACQLGRGNTIYF. The rearrangement links TRBV30 to TRBJ1-3; D call uncertain. Germline loops: CDR1 GTSNPN, CDR2 SVGIG (reference sequence). Trimming removed 6 bases at V and 4 bases at J, with 13 bases between. The CDR3 contains 13 residues.

The CDR3 reads CASSPQGGEETQYF. The DNA of the CDR3 is TGCGCCAGCAGCCCACAGGGTGGAGAAGAGACCCAGTACTTC. The chain carries TRBV5-1 and TRBJ2-5, with D perhaps matching TRBD1 (6 bases). The CDR3 spans 14 residues. Germline V lookup: CDR1 SGHRS, CDR2 YFSETQ. Trimming shortened V by 4 bases and J by 3 bases, and 13 bases separated the two germline ends.

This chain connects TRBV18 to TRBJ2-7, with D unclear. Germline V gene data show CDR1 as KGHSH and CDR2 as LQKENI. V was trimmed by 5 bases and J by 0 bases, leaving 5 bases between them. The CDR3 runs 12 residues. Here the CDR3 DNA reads TGTGCCAGCTCATCCAGCTCCTACGAGCAGTACGTC. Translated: CASSSSSYEQYV.

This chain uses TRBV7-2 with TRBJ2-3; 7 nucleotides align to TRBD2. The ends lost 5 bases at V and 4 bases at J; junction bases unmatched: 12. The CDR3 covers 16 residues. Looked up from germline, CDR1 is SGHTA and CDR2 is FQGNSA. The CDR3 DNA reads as TGTGCCAGCAGCCTGTTTATTAAGGCGGGGGCAGATACGCAGTATTTT. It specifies CASSLFIKAGADTQYF.

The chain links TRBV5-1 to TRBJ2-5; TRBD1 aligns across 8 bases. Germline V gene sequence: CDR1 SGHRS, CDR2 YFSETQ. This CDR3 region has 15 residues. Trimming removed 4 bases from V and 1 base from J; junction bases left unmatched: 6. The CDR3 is CASSPGTGAQETQYF. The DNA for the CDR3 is TGCGCCAGCAGCCCCGGGACAGGAGCCCAAGAGACCCAGTACTTC.

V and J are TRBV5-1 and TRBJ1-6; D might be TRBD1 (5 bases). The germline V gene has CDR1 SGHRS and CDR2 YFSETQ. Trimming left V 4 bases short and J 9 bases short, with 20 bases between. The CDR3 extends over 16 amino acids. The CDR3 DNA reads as TGCGCCAGCAGCCAGGGAATCCAGGCCCTAAGTTCACCCCTCCACTTT. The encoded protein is CASSQGIQALSSPLHF.

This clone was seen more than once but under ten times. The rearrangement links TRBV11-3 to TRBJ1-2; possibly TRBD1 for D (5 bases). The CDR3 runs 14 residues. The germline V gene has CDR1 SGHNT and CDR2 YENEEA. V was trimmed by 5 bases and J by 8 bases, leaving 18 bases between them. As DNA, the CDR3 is TGTGCCAGCAGCCGTAGGGCGGGGCTCTACGGCTACACCTTC. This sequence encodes CASSRRAGLYGYTF.

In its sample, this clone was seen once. The CDR3 spells CASCVAPSYNEQFF. CDR3 bases: TGCGCCAGCTGCGTAGCGCCTTCCTACAATGAGCAGTTCTTC. The chain is built from TRBV10-2 and TRBJ2-1, with D possibly TRBD2 on 5 matching bases. V shed 8 bases and J shed 1 base, with 12 bases lying between them. Per the germline V gene, CDR1 is WSHSY and CDR2 is SAAADI. This CDR3 has 14 residues.

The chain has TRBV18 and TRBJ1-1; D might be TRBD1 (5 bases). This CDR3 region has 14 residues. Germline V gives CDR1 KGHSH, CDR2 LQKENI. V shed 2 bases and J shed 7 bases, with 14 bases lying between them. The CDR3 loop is CASSPKGPGIEAFF. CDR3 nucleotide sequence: TGTGCCAGCTCACCAAAGGGGCCCGGCATTGAAGCTTTCTTT.

CDR3 nucleotides: TGTGCCAGCAGCTTGAGCCCCGCGGGACCCTCCTGGCCAGATACGCAGTATTTT. Protein product: CASSLSPAGPSWPDTQYF. The genes are TRBV5-5 and TRBJ2-3, with D possibly matching TRBD2 (6 bases). Germline values: CDR1 SGHKS, CDR2 YYEKEE (reference sequence). V was cut by 1 base and J by 4 bases, with 22 bases left in between. The CDR3 runs to 18 residues.